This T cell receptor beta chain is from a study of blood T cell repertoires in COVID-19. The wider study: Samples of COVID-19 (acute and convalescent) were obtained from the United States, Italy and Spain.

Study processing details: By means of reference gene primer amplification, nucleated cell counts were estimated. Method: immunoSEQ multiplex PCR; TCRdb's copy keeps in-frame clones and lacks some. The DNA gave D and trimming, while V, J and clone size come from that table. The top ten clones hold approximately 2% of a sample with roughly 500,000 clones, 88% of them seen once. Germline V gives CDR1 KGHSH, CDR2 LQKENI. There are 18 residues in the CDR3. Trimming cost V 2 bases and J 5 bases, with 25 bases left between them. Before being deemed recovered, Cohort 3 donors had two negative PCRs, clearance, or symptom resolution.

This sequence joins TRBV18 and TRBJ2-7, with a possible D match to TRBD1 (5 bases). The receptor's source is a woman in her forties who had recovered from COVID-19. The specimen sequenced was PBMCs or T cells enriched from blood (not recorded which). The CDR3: CASSPFVLSGQGLNEQYF. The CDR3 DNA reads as TGTGCCAGCTCACCATTCGTCCTGTCAGGGCAGGGTTTAAACGAGCAGTACTTC.